This T cell receptor beta chain derives from a study of response to subunit inactivated influenza vaccine (dated by TCRdb to between 2018 and 2020). A note on the overall study: Deep quantitative T cell receptor repertoire profiling was used in the study to track responses to a trivalent subunit inactivated influenza vaccine.

Libraries were prepared through RT-PCR. The reads were generated on an Illumina HiSeq 2500. TCRdb reanalyzed the raw reads on its own, using fastp at Q25 for trimming and MiXCR for clone calling, and kept in-frame beta chains. One record per CDR3 amino acid sequence lists the most common genes and DNA. This sample is represented by around 750,000 distinct CDR3 sequences; less than 25% of them were singletons. The top ten hold 10% to 13% of the sample. Note on this clonotype: Its cognate antigen has yet to be identified. No base qualities exist here, and no much larger clone lies one base off it.

General conclusions and limits of the study: It was suggested by the authors that each seasonal influenza vaccination may recruit only a limited number of new T cells.

V loses 1 base, J loses 0 bases, and the germline ends lie 9 bases apart. The germline V gene yields MDHEN for CDR1 and SYDVKM for CDR2. Inclusive of the bounding cysteine and phenylalanine, the CDR3 is 15 residues long. This entry keeps only the CDR3 DNA: 45 bases, framed from base 1. The sequencing used PBMCs from blood, collected roughly 5 days after vaccination. The sequence is built from TRBV28 and TRBJ1-1; the D gene is perhaps TRBD1, on 5 matching bases. The TCR sequence derives from a man aged 50-59 years who received an inactivated influenza vaccine. Donor details come from another sample of the same person, matched by shared clones. Here is the DNA: TGTGCCAGCAGTTTATCTGACAGATTGAACACTGAAGCTTTCTTT. This encodes CASSLSDRLNTEAFF. The full variable domain, with segments outside the CDR3 supplied by the reference TRBV28 and TRBJ1-1 proteins, appears as DVKVTQSSRYLVKRTGEKVFLECVQDMDHENMFWYRQDPGLGLRLIYFSYDVKMKEKGDIPEGYSVSREKKERFSLILESASTNQTSMYLCASSLSDRLNTEAFFGQGTRLTVV.